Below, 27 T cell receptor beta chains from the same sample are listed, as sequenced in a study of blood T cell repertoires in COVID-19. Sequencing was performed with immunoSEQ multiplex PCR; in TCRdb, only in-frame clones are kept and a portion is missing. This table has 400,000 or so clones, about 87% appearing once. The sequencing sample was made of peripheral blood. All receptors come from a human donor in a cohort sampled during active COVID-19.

The CDR3: CASSLHGQGEGEKLFF. DNA of the CDR3: TGCGCCAGCAGCCTACACGGACAGGGGGAGGGTGAAAAACTGTTTTTT. This chain connects TRBV5-1 to TRBJ1-4, with 10 bases fitting TRBD1. The CDR3 extends over 16 amino acids. Trimming cost V 4 bases and J 7 bases; bases outside gene matches: 10. The germline V gene encodes CDR1 SGHRS and CDR2 YFSETQ.

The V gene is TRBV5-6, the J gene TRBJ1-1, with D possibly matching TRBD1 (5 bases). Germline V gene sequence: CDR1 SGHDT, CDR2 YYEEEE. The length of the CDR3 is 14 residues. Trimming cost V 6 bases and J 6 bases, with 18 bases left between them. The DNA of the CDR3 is TGTGCCAGCACCCGTTCGGGGGGTATTCCTGAAGCTTTCTTT. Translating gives CASTRSGGIPEAFF. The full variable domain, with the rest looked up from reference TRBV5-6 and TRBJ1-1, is DAGVTQSPTHLIKTRGQQVTLRCSPKSGHDTVSWYQQALGQGPQFIFQYYEEEERQRGNFPDRFSGHQFPNYSSELNVNALLLGDSALYLCASTRSGGIPEAFFGQGTRLTVV.

In DNA, the CDR3 is TGTGCCAGCAGCTTACCTCTAGCCGGGGAGCTGTTTTTT. It specifies CASSLPLAGELFF. This chain joins TRBV7-2 and TRBJ2-2; no definite D call. There are 13 residues in the CDR3. Trimming cost V 2 bases and J 6 bases, with 7 bases left between them. Germline loops: CDR1 SGHTA, CDR2 FQGNSA.

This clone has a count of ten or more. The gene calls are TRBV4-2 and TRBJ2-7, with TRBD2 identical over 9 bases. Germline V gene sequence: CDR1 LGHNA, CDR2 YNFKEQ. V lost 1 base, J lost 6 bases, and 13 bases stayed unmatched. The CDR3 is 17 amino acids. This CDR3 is CASSQASSGAYGPEQYF. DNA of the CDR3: TGTGCCAGCAGCCAAGCGTCTAGCGGGGCGTACGGCCCCGAGCAGTACTTC.

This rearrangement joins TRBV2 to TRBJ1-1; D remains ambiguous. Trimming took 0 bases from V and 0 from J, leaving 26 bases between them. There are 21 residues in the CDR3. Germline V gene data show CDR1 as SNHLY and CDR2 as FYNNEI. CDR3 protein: CASSEATTPGKVLRMNTEAFF. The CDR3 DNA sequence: TGTGCCAGCAGTGAAGCAACTACCCCGGGGAAAGTCCTACGTATGAACACTGAAGCTTTCTTT.

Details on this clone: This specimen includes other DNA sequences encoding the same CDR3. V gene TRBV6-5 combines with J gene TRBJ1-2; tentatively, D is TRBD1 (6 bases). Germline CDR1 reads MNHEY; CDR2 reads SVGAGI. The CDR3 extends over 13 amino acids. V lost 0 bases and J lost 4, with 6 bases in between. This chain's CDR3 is CASSYSDSYGYTF. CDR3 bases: TGTGCCAGCAGTTACTCGGACAGCTATGGCTACACCTTC.

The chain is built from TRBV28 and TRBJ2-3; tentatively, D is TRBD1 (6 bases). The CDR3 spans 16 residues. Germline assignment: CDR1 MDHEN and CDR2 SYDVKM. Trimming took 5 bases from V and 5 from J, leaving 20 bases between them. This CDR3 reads CASSLHTGRRGDTQYF. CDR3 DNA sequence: TGTGCCAGCAGTCTACATACAGGGCGAAGAGGAGATACGCAGTATTTT.

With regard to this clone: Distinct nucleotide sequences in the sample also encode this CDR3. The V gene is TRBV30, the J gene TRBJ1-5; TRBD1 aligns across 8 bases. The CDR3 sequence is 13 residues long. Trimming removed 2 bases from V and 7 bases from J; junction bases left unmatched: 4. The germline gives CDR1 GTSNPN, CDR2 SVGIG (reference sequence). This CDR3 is CAWSPDRDQPQHF. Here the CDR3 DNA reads TGTGCCTGGAGTCCGGACAGGGACCAGCCCCAGCATTTT. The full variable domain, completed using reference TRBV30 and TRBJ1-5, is SQTIHQWPATLVQPVGSPLSLECTVEGTSNPNLYWYRQAAGRGLQLLFYSVGIGQISSEVPQNLSASRPQDRQFILSSKKLLLSDSGFYLCAWSPDRDQPQHFGDGTRLSIL.

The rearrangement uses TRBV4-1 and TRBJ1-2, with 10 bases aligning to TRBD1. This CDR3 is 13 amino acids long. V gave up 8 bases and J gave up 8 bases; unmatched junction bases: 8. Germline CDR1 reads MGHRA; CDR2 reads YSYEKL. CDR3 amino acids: CASGPGQGFGYTF. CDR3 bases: TGCGCCAGCGGACCGGGACAGGGGTTCGGCTACACCTTC.

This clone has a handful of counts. The CDR3 DNA sequence: TGTGCCACCACCACCGGACAGCGTGAAGCTTTCTTT. The encoded protein is CATTTGQREAFF. The rearrangement links TRBV6-5 to TRBJ1-1, with D possibly being TRBD1 (6 bases). Germline assignment: CDR1 MNHEY and CDR2 SVGAGI. The germline V and J ends were trimmed by 10 bases and 7 bases, with 16 bases remaining between them. The CDR3 runs 12 residues.

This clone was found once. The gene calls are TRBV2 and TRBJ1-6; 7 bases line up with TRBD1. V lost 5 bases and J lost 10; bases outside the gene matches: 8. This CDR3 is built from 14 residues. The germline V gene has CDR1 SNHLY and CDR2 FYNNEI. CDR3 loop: CASSPQGVGSPLHF. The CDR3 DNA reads TGTGCCAGCAGTCCGCAGGGGGTGGGGTCACCCCTCCACTTT.

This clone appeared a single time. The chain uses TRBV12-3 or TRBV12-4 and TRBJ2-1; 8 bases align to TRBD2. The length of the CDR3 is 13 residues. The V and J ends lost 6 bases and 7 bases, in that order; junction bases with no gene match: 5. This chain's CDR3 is CASRRLALNEQFF. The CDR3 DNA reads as TGTGCCAGCAGGAGACTAGCGTTGAATGAGCAGTTCTTC.

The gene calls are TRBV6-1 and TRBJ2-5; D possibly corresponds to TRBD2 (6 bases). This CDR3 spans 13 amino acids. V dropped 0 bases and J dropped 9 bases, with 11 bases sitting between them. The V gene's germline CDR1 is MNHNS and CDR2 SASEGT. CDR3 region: CASSEAWASAQYF. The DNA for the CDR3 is TGTGCCAGCAGTGAAGCGTGGGCTAGCGCCCAGTACTTC.

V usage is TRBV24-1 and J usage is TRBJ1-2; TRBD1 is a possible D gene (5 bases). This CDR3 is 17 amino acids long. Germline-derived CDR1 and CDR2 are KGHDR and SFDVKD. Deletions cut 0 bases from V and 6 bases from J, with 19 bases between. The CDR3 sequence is CATSDLIRGGFQDGYTF. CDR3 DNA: TGTGCCACCAGTGATTTGATTAGGGGTGGCTTTCAGGATGGCTACACCTTC.

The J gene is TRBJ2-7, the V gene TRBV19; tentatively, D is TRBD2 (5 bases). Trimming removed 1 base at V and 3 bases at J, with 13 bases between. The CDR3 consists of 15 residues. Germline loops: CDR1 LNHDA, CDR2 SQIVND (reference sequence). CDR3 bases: TGTGCCAGTAGTATAGGCCGGGGAACCGACTACGAGCAGTACTTC. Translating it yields CASSIGRGTDYEQYF.

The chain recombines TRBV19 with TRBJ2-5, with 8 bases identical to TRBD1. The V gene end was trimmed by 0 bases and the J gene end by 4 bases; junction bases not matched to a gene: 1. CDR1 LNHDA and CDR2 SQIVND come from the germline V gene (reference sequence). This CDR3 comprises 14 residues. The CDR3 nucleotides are TGTGCCAGTAGTATAGACAGGGGGCGAGAGACCCAGTACTTC. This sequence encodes CASSIDRGRETQYF.

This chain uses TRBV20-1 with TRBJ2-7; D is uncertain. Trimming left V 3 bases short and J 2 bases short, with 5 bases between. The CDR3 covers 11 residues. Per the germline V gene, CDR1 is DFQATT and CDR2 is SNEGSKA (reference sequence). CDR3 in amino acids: CSASRTYEQYF. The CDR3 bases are TGCAGTGCTAGCAGGACCTACGAGCAGTACTTC.

CDR3 region: CSVEDPGLAGGLAYYNEQFF. The CDR3 DNA follows: TGCAGCGTTGAAGACCCAGGACTAGCGGGAGGGCTAGCTTATTACAATGAGCAGTTCTTC. The chain is built from TRBV29-1 and TRBJ2-1; 15 bases match TRBD2. The germline CDR1 and CDR2 sequences are SQVTM and ANQGSEA. Trimming took 0 bases from V and 4 from J; bases not matched to a gene: 13. CDR3 length: 20 residues.

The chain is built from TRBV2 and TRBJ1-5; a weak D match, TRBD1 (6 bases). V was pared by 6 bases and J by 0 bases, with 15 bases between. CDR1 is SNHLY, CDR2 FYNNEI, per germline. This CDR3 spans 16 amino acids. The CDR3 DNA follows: TGTGCCAGCAGCTCCGGGACAACGTATAGCAATCAGCCCCAGCATTTT. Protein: CASSSGTTYSNQPQHF.

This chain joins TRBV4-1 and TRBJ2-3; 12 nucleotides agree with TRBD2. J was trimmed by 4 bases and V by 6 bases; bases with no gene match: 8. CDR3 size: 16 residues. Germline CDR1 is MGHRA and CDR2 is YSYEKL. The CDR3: CASRGRLAGVADTQYF. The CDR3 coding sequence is TGCGCCAGCAGGGGAAGACTAGCGGGAGTGGCAGATACGCAGTATTTT.

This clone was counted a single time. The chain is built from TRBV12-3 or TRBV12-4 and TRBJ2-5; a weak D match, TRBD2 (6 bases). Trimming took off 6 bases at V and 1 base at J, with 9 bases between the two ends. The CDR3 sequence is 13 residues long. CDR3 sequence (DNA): TGTGCCAGCAGCCCCGGGAGCCAAGAGACCCAGTACTTC. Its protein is CASSPGSQETQYF.

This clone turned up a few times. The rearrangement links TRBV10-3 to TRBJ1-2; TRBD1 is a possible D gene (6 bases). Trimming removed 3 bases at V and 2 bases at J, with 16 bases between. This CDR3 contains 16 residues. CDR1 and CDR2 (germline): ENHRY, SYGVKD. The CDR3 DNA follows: TGTGCCATCAGTGATCCCGCGACAGGATCCAACTATGGCTACACCTTC. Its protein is CAISDPATGSNYGYTF.

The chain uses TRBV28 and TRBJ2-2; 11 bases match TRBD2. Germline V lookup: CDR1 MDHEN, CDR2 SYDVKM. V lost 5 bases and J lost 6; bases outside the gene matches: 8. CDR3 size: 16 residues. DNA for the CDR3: TGTGCCAGCAGTGCTCCGGGACTAGCGGTATCCGGGGAGCTGTTTTTT. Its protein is CASSAPGLAVSGELFF.

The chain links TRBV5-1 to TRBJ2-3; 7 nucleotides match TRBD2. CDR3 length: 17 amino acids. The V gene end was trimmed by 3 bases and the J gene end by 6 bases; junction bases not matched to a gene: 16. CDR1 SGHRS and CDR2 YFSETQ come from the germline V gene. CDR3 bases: TGCGCCAGCAGCTCAGGGATTTCAGCGGGATTAACGGATACGCAGTATTTT. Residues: CASSSGISAGLTDTQYF.

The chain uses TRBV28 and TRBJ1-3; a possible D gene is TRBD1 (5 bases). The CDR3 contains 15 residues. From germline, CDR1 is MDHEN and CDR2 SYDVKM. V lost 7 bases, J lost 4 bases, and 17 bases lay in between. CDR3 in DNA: TGTGCCAGCACCGAAGTTACAGGCCTAGGAAACACCATATATTTT. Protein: CASTEVTGLGNTIYF.

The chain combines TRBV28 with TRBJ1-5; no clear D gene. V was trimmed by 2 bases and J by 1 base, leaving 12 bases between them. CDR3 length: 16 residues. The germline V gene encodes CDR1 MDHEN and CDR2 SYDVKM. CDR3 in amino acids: CASSLISRWSNQPQHF. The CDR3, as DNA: TGTGCCAGCAGTTTAATTTCACGGTGGAGCAATCAGCCCCAGCATTTT.

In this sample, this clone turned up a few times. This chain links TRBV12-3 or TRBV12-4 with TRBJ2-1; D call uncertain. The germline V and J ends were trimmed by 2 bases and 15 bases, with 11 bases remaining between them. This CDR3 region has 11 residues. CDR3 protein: CASSLSVVTFF. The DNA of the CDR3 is TGTGCCAGCAGTTTATCGGTAGTTACGTTCTTC.